This TCR beta chain stems from a study of CD8 T cells in ankylosing spondylitis. Worth noting for this clonotype: Its antigen is as yet unknown.

Trimming took 5 bases from V and 3 from J, leaving 15 bases between them. This CDR3 contains 15 residues. Germline-derived CDR1 and CDR2 are SGHNT and YENEEA. Study observations and caveats: The study looked at matched synovial fluid samples from ankylosing spondylitis patients. Disease-linked clones were reported to be significantly enriched there. Some of these motif variants have turned up before, in reports on reactive arthritis synovial fluid and blood. A TCR beta motif made of 7 to 9 highly homologous variants seemed typical of ankylosing spondylitis blood. Disease-linked clones displayed a CD8+ phenotype and appeared relatively rarely in peripheral blood.

5'-RACE, quantitative and with molecular barcodes, yielded the TCR beta libraries. TCRdb re-called the 5' RACE reads with MiXCR, one entry per CDR3 protein. The sample has 100,000 to 150,000 distinct CDR3 sequences, 15% to 20% seen once; the top ten hold approximately 30%. This clonotype was sampled from a male donor with ankylosing spondylitis. Sequenced material: blood, either unsorted or a sorted T cell fraction (not recorded which). This chain uses TRBV11-3 with TRBJ2-3, with D unclear. The CDR3 loop is CASSHGAYPTDTQYF. The CDR3 DNA reads as TGTGCCAGCAGCCACGGAGCATACCCAACAGATACGCAGTATTTT.